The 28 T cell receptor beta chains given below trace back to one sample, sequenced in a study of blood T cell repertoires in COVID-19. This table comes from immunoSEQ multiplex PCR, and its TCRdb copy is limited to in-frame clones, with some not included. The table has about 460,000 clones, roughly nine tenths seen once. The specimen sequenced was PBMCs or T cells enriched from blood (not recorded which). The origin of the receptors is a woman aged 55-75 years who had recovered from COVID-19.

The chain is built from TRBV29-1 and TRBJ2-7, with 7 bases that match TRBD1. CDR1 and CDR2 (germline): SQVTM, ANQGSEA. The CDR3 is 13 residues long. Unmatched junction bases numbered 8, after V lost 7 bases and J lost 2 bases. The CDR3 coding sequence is TGCAGCGCGAGGGGGACAGATGCCTACGAGCAGTACTTC. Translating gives CSARGTDAYEQYF.

The CDR3: CATAKSAGPYTGELFF. The CDR3 nucleotides read TGTGCCACCGCTAAGTCGGCGGGACCTTACACCGGGGAGCTGTTTTTT. The chain recombines TRBV19 with TRBJ2-2, with D possibly TRBD2 on 6 matching bases. There are 16 residues in the CDR3. Germline V gene sequence: CDR1 LNHDA, CDR2 SQIVND (reference sequence). V was pared by 10 bases and J by 3 bases, with 21 bases between.

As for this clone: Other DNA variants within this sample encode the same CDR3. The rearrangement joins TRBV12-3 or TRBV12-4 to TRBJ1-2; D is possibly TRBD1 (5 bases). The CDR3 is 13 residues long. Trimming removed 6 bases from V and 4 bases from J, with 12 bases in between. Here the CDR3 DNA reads TGTGCCAGCAGCTTGGGGGGGGGCTATGGCTACACCTTC. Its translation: CASSLGGGYGYTF.

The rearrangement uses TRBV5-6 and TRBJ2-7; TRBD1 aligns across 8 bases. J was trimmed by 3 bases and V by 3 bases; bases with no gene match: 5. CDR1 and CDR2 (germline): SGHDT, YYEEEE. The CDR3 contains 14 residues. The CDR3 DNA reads TGTGCCAGCAGCTCCGGGACAGGTCTCTACGAGCAGTACGTC. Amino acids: CASSSGTGLYEQYV.

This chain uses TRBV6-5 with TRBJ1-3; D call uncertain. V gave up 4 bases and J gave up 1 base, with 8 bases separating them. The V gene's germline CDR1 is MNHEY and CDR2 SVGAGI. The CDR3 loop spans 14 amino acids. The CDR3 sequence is CASSLGKSGNTIYF. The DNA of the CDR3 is TGTGCCAGCAGTTTGGGCAAATCTGGAAACACCATATATTTT.

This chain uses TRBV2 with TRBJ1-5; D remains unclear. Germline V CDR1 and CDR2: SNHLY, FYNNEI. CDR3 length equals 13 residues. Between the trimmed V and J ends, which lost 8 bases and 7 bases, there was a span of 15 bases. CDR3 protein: CASRSSGNQPQHF. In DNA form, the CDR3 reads TGTGCCAGCCGTTCCTCGGGGAACCAGCCCCAGCATTTT.

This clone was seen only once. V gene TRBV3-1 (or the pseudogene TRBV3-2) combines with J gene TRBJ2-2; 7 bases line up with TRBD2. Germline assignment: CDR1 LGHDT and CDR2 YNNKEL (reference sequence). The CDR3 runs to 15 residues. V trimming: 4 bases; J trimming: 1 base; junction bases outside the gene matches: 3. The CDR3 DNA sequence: TGTGCCAGCAGCCCGGGACTACAGAACACCGGGGAGCTGTTTTTT. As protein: CASSPGLQNTGELFF.

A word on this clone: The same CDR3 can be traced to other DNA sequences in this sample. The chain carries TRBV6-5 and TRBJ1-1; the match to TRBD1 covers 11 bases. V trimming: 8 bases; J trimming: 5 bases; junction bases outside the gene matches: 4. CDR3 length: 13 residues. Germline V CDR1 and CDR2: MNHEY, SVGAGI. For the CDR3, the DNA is TGTGCCAGCTTTGGGACAGGGGGGACTGAAGCTTTCTTT. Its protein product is CASFGTGGTEAFF.

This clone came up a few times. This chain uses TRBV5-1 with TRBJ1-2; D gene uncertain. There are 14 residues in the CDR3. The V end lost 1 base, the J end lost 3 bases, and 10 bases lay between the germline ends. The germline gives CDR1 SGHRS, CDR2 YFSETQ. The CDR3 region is CASSLQLRDYGYTF. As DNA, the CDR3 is TGCGCCAGCAGCTTGCAGTTACGGGACTATGGCTACACCTTC.

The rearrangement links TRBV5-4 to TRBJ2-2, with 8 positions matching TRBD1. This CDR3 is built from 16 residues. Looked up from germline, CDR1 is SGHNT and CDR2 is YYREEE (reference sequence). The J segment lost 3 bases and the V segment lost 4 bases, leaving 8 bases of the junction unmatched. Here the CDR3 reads CASSLPQGADTGELFF. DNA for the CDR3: TGTGCCAGCAGCCTCCCGCAGGGGGCCGACACCGGGGAGCTGTTTTTT.

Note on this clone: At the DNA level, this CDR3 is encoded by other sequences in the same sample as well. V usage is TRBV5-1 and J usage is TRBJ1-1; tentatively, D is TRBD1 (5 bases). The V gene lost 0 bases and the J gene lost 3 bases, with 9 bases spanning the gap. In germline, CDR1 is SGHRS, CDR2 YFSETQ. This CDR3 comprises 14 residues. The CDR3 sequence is CASSLAGGYTEAFF. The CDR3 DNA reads TGCGCCAGCAGCTTGGCCGGGGGGTACACTGAAGCTTTCTTT.

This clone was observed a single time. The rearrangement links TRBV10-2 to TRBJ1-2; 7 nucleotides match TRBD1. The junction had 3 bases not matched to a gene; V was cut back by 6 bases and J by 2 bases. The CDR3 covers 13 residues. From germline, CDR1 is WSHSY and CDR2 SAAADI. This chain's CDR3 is CASSMGQNYGYTF. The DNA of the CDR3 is TGCGCCAGCAGCATGGGACAGAACTATGGCTACACCTTC.

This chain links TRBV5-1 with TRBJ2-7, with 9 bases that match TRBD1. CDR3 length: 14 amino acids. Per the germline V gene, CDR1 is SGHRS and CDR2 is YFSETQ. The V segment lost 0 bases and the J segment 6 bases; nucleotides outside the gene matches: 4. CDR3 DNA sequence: TGCGCCAGCAGCTTGGTTGCGACAGGGGGCGAGCAGTACGTC. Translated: CASSLVATGGEQYV.

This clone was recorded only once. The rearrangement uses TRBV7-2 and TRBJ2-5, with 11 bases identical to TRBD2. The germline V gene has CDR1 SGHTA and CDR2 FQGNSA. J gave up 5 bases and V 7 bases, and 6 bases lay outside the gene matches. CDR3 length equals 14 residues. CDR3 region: CASTVTSGEETQYF. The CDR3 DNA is TGTGCCAGCACTGTGACTAGCGGGGAGGAGACCCAGTACTTC. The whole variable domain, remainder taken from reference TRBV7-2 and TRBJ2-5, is GAGVSQSPSNKVTEKGKDVELRCDPISGHTALYWYRQSLGQGLEFLIYFQGNSAPDKSGLPSDRFSAERTGGSVSTLTIQRTQQEDSAVYLCASTVTSGEETQYFGPGTRLLVL.

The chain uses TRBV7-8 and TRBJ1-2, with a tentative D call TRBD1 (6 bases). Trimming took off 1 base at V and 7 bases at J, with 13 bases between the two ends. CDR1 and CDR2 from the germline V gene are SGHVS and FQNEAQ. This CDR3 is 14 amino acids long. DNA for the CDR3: TGTGCCAGCAGCTTAGGTTCAGGGGTGGGTGGCTACACCTTC. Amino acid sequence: CASSLGSGVGGYTF.

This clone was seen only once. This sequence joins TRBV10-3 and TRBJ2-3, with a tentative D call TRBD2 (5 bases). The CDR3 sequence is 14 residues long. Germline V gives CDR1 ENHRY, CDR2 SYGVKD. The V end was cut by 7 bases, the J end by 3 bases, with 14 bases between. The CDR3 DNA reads TGTGCCATCAAGAAGCTGGGAGAGACAGATACGCAGTATTTT. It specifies CAIKKLGETDTQYF.

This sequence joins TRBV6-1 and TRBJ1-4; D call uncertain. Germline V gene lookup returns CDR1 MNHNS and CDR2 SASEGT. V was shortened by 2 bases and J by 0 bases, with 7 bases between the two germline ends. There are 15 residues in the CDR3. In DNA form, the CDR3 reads TGTGCCAGCAGTGAATATAAATCAACTAATGAAAAACTGTTTTTT. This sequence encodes CASSEYKSTNEKLFF.

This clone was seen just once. CDR3 sequence: CSALLTEAFF. The DNA for the CDR3 is TGCAGCGCCCTTCTCACAGAAGCTTTCTTT. The rearrangement joins TRBV29-1 to TRBJ1-1, with D unclear. V lost 7 bases and J lost 8, with 11 bases in between. The germline gives CDR1 SQVTM, CDR2 ANQGSEA. The CDR3 sequence is 10 residues long.

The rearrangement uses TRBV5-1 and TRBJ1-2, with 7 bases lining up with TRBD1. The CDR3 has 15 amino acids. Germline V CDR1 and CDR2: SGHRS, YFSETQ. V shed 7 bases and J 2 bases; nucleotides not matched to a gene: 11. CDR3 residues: CASRPPGQPNYGYTF. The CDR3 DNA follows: TGCGCCAGCCGTCCACCGGGACAGCCCAACTATGGCTACACCTTC.

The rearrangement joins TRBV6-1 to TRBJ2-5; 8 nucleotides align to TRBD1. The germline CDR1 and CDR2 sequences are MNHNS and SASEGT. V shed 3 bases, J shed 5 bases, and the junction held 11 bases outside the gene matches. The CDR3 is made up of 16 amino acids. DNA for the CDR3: TGTGCCAGCAGTGATCCGGGGGCCAGGGGGCTGGAGACCCAGTACTTC. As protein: CASSDPGARGLETQYF.

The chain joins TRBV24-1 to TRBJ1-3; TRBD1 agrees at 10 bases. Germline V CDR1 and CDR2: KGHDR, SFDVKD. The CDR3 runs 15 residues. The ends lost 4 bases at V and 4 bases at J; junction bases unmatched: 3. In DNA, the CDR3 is TGTGCCACCAGTGAGACAGGGGGCGCAGGAAACACCATATATTTT. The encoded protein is CATSETGGAGNTIYF.

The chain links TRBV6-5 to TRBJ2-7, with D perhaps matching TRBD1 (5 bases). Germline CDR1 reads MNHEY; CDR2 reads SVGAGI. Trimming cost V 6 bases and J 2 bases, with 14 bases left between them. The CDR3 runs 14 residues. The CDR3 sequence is CASSPATGTYEQYV. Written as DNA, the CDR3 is TGTGCCAGCAGCCCAGCCACAGGTACCTACGAGCAGTACGTC.

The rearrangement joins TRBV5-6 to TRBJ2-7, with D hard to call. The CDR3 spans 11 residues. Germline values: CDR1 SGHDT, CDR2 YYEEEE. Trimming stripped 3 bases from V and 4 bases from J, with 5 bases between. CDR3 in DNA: TGTGCCAGCAGCTACGGTTACGAGCAGTACTTC. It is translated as CASSYGYEQYF.

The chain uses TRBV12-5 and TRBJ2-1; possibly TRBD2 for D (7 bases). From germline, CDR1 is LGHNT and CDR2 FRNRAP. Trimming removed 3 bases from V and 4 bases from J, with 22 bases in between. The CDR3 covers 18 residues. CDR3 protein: CASGFAGFGGQVYNEQFF. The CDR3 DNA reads TGTGCTAGTGGTTTCGCTGGGTTCGGGGGGCAGGTATACAATGAGCAGTTCTTC.

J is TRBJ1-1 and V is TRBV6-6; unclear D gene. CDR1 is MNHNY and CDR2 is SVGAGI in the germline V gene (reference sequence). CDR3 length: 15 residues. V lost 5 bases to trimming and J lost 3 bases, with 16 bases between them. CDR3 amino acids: CASSHMRSRDTEAFF. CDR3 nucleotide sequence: TGTGCCAGCAGTCATATGCGGAGCCGGGACACTGAAGCTTTCTTT.

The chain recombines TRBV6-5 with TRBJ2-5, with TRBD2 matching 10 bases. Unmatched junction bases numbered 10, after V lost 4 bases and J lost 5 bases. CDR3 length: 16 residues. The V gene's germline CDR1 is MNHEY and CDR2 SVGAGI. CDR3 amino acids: CASSSTSGLAAETQYF. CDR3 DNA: TGTGCCAGCAGTTCCACCTCCGGACTAGCGGCGGAGACCCAGTACTTC.

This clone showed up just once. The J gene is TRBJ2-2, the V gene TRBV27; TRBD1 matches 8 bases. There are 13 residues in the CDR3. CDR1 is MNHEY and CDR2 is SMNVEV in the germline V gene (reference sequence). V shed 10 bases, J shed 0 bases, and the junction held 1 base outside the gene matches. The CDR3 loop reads CATQGANTGELFF. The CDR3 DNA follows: TGTGCCACACAGGGGGCGAACACCGGGGAGCTGTTTTTT.

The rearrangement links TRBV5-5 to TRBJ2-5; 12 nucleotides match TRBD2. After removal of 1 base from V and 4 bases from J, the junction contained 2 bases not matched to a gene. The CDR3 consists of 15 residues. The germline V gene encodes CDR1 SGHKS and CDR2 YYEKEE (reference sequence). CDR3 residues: CASSLSTSGGETQYF. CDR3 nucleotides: TGTGCCAGCAGCTTGTCGACTAGCGGGGGAGAGACCCAGTACTTC.